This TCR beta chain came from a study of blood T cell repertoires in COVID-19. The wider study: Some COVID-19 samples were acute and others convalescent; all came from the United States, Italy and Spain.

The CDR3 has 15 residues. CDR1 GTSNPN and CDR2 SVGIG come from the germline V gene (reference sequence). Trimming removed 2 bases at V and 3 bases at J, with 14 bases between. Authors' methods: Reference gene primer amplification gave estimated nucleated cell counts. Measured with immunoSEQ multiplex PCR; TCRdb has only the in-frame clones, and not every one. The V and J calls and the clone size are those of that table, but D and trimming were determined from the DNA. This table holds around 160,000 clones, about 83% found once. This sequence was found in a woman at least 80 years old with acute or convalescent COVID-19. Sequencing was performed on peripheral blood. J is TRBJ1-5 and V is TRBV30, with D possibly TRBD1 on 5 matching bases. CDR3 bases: TGTGCCTGGAGTACCCGGGGGTTGGACAATCAGCCCCAGCATTTT. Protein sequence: CAWSTRGLDNQPQHF.